Listed below are T cell receptor beta chains from one sample, sequenced in a study of blood T cell repertoires in COVID-19. Generated by immunoSEQ multiplex PCR, the TCRdb table keeps only in-frame clones and is missing some. The sample lists more than 85,000 clones; around 85% were seen once. Sequenced sample: peripheral blood. The receptors derive from an older woman with acute or convalescent COVID-19. CDR3s include the opening cysteine and the closing phenylalanine or tryptophan. Fields, in order: clone size, J gene, D gene, V gene, CDR3 DNA, CDR3 protein. A D gene is named only where the DNA matches it firmly. The size field is filled for only some rows; it gives once, few, many or a size class.

>.|TRBJ1-6|.|TRBV28
TGTGCCAGCATCCGATTCGGACAGTATAATTCACCCCTCCACTTT
CASIRFGQYNSPLHF
>.|TRBJ1-3|TRBD1|TRBV4-2
TGTGCCAGCAGCGCCTACAGGGGCTCTGGAAACACCATATATTTT
CASSAYRGSGNTIYF
>few|TRBJ1-1|.|TRBV19
TGTGCCAGTAGTATAGGGGCCCACACTGAAGCTTTCTTT
CASSIGAHTEAFF
>.|TRBJ2-5|.|TRBV28
TGTGCCAGCAGTTCCACCGGACAGATTCAAGAGACCCAGTACTTC
CASSSTGQIQETQYF
>.|TRBJ2-4|TRBD1|TRBV4-2
TGTGCCAGCAGCCAAAATACCTGGGACAGTCAGTACTTC
CASSQNTWDSQYF
>.|TRBJ1-6|.|TRBV19
TGTGCCAGTAGTATAGGACACCTCTATAATTCACCCCTCCACTTT
CASSIGHLYNSPLHF
>.|TRBJ1-5|TRBD1|TRBV19
TGTGCCAGTAGTATATTCGAACAGGGGATTGGGGGCAATCAGCCCCAGCATTTT
CASSIFEQGIGGNQPQHF
>.|TRBJ2-7|.|TRBV4-2
TGTGCCAGCAGCCAAGATCGAGGCGAGCAGTACTTC
CASSQDRGEQYF
>few|TRBJ1-5|.|TRBV5-1
TGCGCCAGCAGCTTGGGACCTAGCGGGGTAGGGCAGCCCCAGCATTTT
CASSLGPSGVGQPQHF
>.|TRBJ1-6|.|TRBV2
TGTGCCAGCACCCAATTCCAGGGGCGAAATTCACCCCTCCACTTT
CASTQFQGRNSPLHF
>.|TRBJ2-1|.|TRBV5-1
TGCGCCAGCAGCATTGGGGCCACGTTGAATGAGCAGTTCTTC
CASSIGATLNEQFF
>.|TRBJ2-1|TRBD1|TRBV3-1/TRBV3-2
TGTGCCAGCAGCCAGTGGGGACAGTTTTACAATGAGCAGTTCTTC
CASSQWGQFYNEQFF
>.|TRBJ2-2|.|TRBV24-1
TGTGCCACCAGCGGGGGTAGCACCGGGGAGCTGTTTTTT
CATSGGSTGELFF
>once|TRBJ1-4|.|TRBV9
TGTGCCAGCAGCGTAGCTACGGGAAGGGAGGGTGAAAAACTGTTTTTT
CASSVATGREGEKLFF
>.|TRBJ1-2|.|TRBV5-6
TGTGCCAGCAGCTTGGTTGGGGCAAAGCTAGGCTACACCTTC
CASSLVGAKLGYTF
>.|TRBJ1-2|TRBD1|TRBV27
TGTGCCAGCAGGGGGACAGAGTATGGCTACACCTTC
CASRGTEYGYTF
>once|TRBJ1-3|.|TRBV4-1
TGCGCCAGCAGCCAAGATGCTGGGGCAGGAGGAAACACCATATATTTT
CASSQDAGAGGNTIYF
>.|TRBJ2-5|.|TRBV30
TGTGCCTGGGGGTACGGGGGTACCTCGAGGGGGACCCAGTACTTC
CAWGYGGTSRGTQYF
>.|TRBJ1-6|.|TRBV30
TGTGCCTGGAGTGTAGTACAGGCCCGTAATTCACCCCTCCACTTT
CAWSVVQARNSPLHF
>.|TRBJ1-2|.|TRBV3-1/TRBV3-2
TGTGCCAGCAGCCAGGGGGGGAACTATGGCTACACCTTC
CASSQGGNYGYTF
>.|TRBJ1-5|TRBD1|TRBV19
TGTGCCAGTATGTCAGGGGGCGGCGGTCAGCCCCAGCATTTT
CASMSGGGGQPQHF
>.|TRBJ1-6|.|TRBV3-1/TRBV3-2
TGTGCCAGCAGCTCCTCCTGGTCGGATTCACCCCTCCACTTT
CASSSSWSDSPLHF
>.|TRBJ2-1|.|TRBV14
TGTGCCAGCAGCCCATACATGAGGAGGAACAATGAGCAGTTCTTC
CASSPYMRRNNEQFF
>.|TRBJ1-1|.|TRBV6-5
TGTGCCAGCACCAGGGGCACTGAAGCTTTCTTT
CASTRGTEAFF
>once|TRBJ2-3|.|TRBV29-1
TGCAGCGTTCGGGTCCCCAGCACAGATACGCAGTATTTT
CSVRVPSTDTQYF
>.|TRBJ1-1|.|TRBV5-4
TGTGCCAGCAGCTTGCGGGGAGGGACTGAAGCTTTCTTT
CASSLRGGTEAFF
>.|TRBJ2-7|TRBD1|TRBV4-1
TGCGCCAGCAGCCAAACACAGGGGCGCCCCTACGAGCAGTACTTC
CASSQTQGRPYEQYF
>once|TRBJ2-1|.|TRBV11-2
TGTGCCAGCAGCTTAGCTGTAGGCCCAGGCTCCTACAATGAGCAGTTCTTC
CASSLAVGPGSYNEQFF
>.|TRBJ1-1|.|TRBV9
TGTGCCAGCAGCGTAGCCTTGAACACTGAAGCTTTCTTT
CASSVALNTEAFF
>.|TRBJ2-2|TRBD1|TRBV5-1
TGCGCCAGCAGCGCCCGACAGGGTTTCGGGGAGCTGTTTTTT
CASSARQGFGELFF
>once|TRBJ1-6|.|TRBV7-2
TGTGCCAGCAGCTTAAGTCAGATTAATAATTCACCCCTCCACTTT
CASSLSQINNSPLHF
>.|TRBJ1-5|TRBD1|TRBV4-2
TGTGCCAGCAGCCAGGCAACAGGGGGCAGAGGTCAGCCCCAGCATTTT
CASSQATGGRGQPQHF
>few|TRBJ2-3|.|TRBV2
TGTGCCAGCAGTGCGTTATTTTTCGGCGGGACGCGCACAGATACGCAGTATTTT
CASSALFFGGTRTDTQYF
>.|TRBJ2-1|.|TRBV5-5
TGTGCCAGCAGCACAGGGATGGACAACAATGAGCAGTTCTTC
CASSTGMDNNEQFF
>.|TRBJ2-3|TRBD1|TRBV27
TGTGCCAGCGGGCATCGACAGGGGCGTCCTACAGATACGCAGTATTTT
CASGHRQGRPTDTQYF
>.|TRBJ1-5|TRBD1|TRBV28
TGTGCCAGCAGGAAAGGGACAGATAGCAATCAGCCCCAGCATTTT
CASRKGTDSNQPQHF
>.|TRBJ1-1|TRBD1|TRBV5-5
TGTGCCAGCAGCCCTCGGACAGGGGAGGTCACTGAAGCTTTCTTT
CASSPRTGEVTEAFF